A selection of T cell receptor beta chains follows, all from one sample in a study of blood T cell repertoires in COVID-19. Sequencing used immunoSEQ multiplex PCR; TCRdb keeps in-frame clones, though not all of them. The sample yields under 400,000 clones, 85% to 90% seen once. The specimen sequenced was peripheral blood. The receptors come from a man between 18 and 35 years old with active or convalescent COVID-19. Each CDR3 is given with its conserved first and last residue. D genes are given only for firm matches. Size values are once, few and many counts, or a class for expanded clones, and some rows have none.

>TRBJ1-3|.|TRBV18|.
TGTGCCAGCTCACCGCGTGCACGGAGTACCTCTGGAAACACCATATATTTT
CASSPRARSTSGNTIYF
>TRBJ1-2|.|TRBV6-5|.
TGTGCCAGCAACAGGGTTGACTATGGCTACACCTTC
CASNRVDYGYTF
>TRBJ2-3|.|TRBV24-1|.
TGTGCCACCAGTGCCCGGGAGAGCACAGATACGCAGTATTTT
CATSARESTDTQYF
>TRBJ2-3|.|TRBV6-5|.
TGTGCCAGCACTAGCCAGGGAGGTGGCGCAGATACGCAGTATTTT
CASTSQGGGADTQYF
>TRBJ2-7|.|TRBV21-1|.
TGTGCCAGCAGCATTAGTTTCTACGCTTACGAGCAGTACTTC
CASSISFYAYEQYF
>TRBJ2-7|.|TRBV6-5|TRBD1
TGTGCCAGCAGTTACAGGGGGCGATACTACGAGCAGTACTTC
CASSYRGRYYEQYF
>TRBJ1-4|.|TRBV25-1|TRBD1
TGTGCCAGTAATCGGGACAGCGGTGAAAAACTGTTTTTT
CASNRDSGEKLFF
>TRBJ1-3|.|TRBV7-2|.
TGTGCCAGCAGCTTAGCGGGGGGAGACACCATATATTTT
CASSLAGGDTIYF
>TRBJ1-5|.|TRBV6-5|.
TGTGCCAGCTCTCCGGTCAACAATCAGCCCCAGCATTTT
CASSPVNNQPQHF
>TRBJ2-7|.|TRBV4-2|.
TGTGCCAGCAGCCAAGATTGGTCGGACAAATCCTACGAGCAGTACTTC
CASSQDWSDKSYEQYF
>TRBJ1-1|.|TRBV11-3|TRBD1
TGTGCCAGCAGCATCGGGACAGGTCTGAACACTGAAGCTTTCTTT
CASSIGTGLNTEAFF
>TRBJ2-3|.|TRBV7-2|TRBD2
TGTGCCAGCAGCTTAGGTAGACTAGCCAGCACAGATACGCAGTATTTT
CASSLGRLASTDTQYF
>TRBJ2-7|.|TRBV6-5|TRBD1
TGTGCCAGCGGGCGACAGGGGATGTACGAGCAGTACTTC
CASGRQGMYEQYF
>TRBJ2-3|few|TRBV4-3|TRBD2
TGCGCCAGCAGCGGCCGGGTTAGCGGGTGGGATACGCAGTATTTT
CASSGRVSGWDTQYF
>TRBJ1-5|once|TRBV4-1|.
TGCGCCAGCAGCCAAGACGGGAATAGCAATCAGCCCCAGCATTTT
CASSQDGNSNQPQHF
>TRBJ1-4|.|TRBV18|TRBD1
TGTGCCAGCTCCCCTGGGACAGGGAAAAAACTGTTTTTT
CASSPGTGKKLFF
>TRBJ1-5|.|TRBV19|.
TGTGCCAGTAGTATATGGCAGAACAATCATCCCCAGCATTTT
CASSIWQNNHPQHF
>TRBJ1-5|once|TRBV7-2|.
TGTGCCAGCAGCCCGCGGGGGCCCAATCAGCCCCAGCATTTT
CASSPRGPNQPQHF
>TRBJ2-5|once|TRBV6-2/TRBV6-3|.
TGTGCCAGCAGTCCGGTAGTCCAAGAGACCCAGTACTTC
CASSPVVQETQYF
>TRBJ1-1|.|TRBV18|.
TGTGCCAGCTCACCACCGGGCTACACTGAAGCTTTCTTT
CASSPPGYTEAFF
>TRBJ2-1|.|TRBV5-6|TRBD2
TGTGCCAGCAGCAAGGGACTAGCGGGGGTCTCCAATGAGCAGTTCTTC
CASSKGLAGVSNEQFF
>TRBJ2-1|many|TRBV9|.
TGTGCCAGCAGCCTCCACCTCCCGGCAGGGTCCTACAATGAGCAGTTCTTC
CASSLHLPAGSYNEQFF
>TRBJ2-1|.|TRBV3-1/TRBV3-2|.
TGTGCCAGCAGCCACGGGGGCGGGGGTGTGAGGAATGAGCAGTTCTTC
CASSHGGGGVRNEQFF
>TRBJ1-2|.|TRBV4-3|.
TGCGCCAGCAGCCAAACAACAGGGACTACTAACTATGGCTACACCTTC
CASSQTTGTTNYGYTF
>TRBJ2-1|.|TRBV5-1|TRBD2
TGCGCCAGCAGCTTAACTAGCGGGGGGGCCAATAATGAGCAGTTCTTC
CASSLTSGGANNEQFF
>TRBJ2-7|once|TRBV4-1|TRBD2
TGCGCCAGCAGCCCCGGGGGGGCAGGTAAAACCTACGAGCAGTACTTC
CASSPGGAGKTYEQYF
>TRBJ2-7|.|TRBV4-3|.
TGCGCCAGCAGCCAAGTCATGGGGGCCTCCTACGAGCAGTACTTC
CASSQVMGASYEQYF
>TRBJ2-6|.|TRBV5-5|.
TGTGCCAGCAGCCAGGGGTCAGTGTCGGCCAACGTCCTGACTTTC
CASSQGSVSANVLTF
>TRBJ2-3|.|TRBV19|TRBD2
TGTGCCAGTAGGCCCGGGACTAGCGGACATACGCAGTATTTT
CASRPGTSGHTQYF
>TRBJ2-7|.|TRBV12-3/TRBV12-4|.
TGTGCCAGCAGTTGGCGGGTGTCCTACGAGCAGTACTTC
CASSWRVSYEQYF
>TRBJ2-1|.|TRBV28|.
TGTGCCAGCAGTACTCCGGGACACACCGACATTGAGCAGTTCTTC
CASSTPGHTDIEQFF
>TRBJ1-2|.|TRBV28|TRBD1
TGTGCCAGCAGTCACGACAGGGGCACCTATGGCTACACCTTC
CASSHDRGTYGYTF
>TRBJ1-2|.|TRBV7-9|.
TGTGCCAGCAGCCCATTGGGGGGAGGGGCTCTCTATGGCTACACCTTC
CASSPLGGGALYGYTF
>TRBJ1-6|.|TRBV2|.
TGTGCCAGCAACTCAGGGCCAAATTCACCCCTCCACTTT
CASNSGPNSPLHF
>TRBJ1-1|.|TRBV5-1|TRBD1
TGCGCCAGCAGGTTGCAAGCCAGGGGGCGGATGAACACTGAAGCTTTCTTT
CASRLQARGRMNTEAFF
>TRBJ1-6|.|TRBV6-1|.
TGTGCCAGCAGTGAACCGGGGGAAAATTCACCCCTCCACTTT
CASSEPGENSPLHF
>TRBJ2-7|.|TRBV4-3|.
TGCGCCAGCAGCCAAATACGGACAAACTACGAGCAGTACTTC
CASSQIRTNYEQYF
>TRBJ1-4|.|TRBV7-2|.
TGTGCCAGCAGCTCAAGGCAGGGCTGGCGTACTAATGAAAAACTGTTTTTT
CASSSRQGWRTNEKLFF
>TRBJ1-2|.|TRBV29-1|.
TGCAGCGTGATCTGGGGGCGAAGCTATGGCTACACCTTC
CSVIWGRSYGYTF
>TRBJ2-2|.|TRBV7-9|TRBD2
TGTGCCAGCAGCCCGCGGGGGGGAGGCACCGGGGAGCTGTTTTTT
CASSPRGGGTGELFF
>TRBJ2-3|.|TRBV27|TRBD1
TGTGCCAGCAGTTTTTGGGCGACAGGGAGTTTTGCAGATACGCAGTATTTT
CASSFWATGSFADTQYF
>TRBJ1-1|.|TRBV7-2|.
TGTGCCAGCAGCTTTTCTTCGGTTTTTGAAGCTTTCTTT
CASSFSSVFEAFF
>TRBJ1-5|once|TRBV18|.
TGTGCCAGCTCACCCGAGAGGGGGAATCAGCCCCAGCATTTT
CASSPERGNQPQHF
>TRBJ2-3|.|TRBV5-1|TRBD1
TGCGCCAGCCGCACCCAGGGGGCTGGCACAGATACGCAGTATTTT
CASRTQGAGTDTQYF
>TRBJ2-6|.|TRBV24-1|.
TGTGCCACCAGTGATGGTTGGGCTGGGGCCAACGTGCTGACTTTC
CATSDGWAGANVLTF
>TRBJ2-1|.|TRBV11-3|TRBD1
TGTGCCAGCAGCTCGAACAGGGGAAGGCGAAATGAGCAGTTCTTC
CASSSNRGRRNEQFF
>TRBJ1-2|.|TRBV27|.
TGTGCCAGCAGTTTATCGGGAGATGGCTACACCTTC
CASSLSGDGYTF
>TRBJ1-2|few|TRBV12-3/TRBV12-4|.
TGTGCCAGCAGTTTCGGAAACTCCGGGGGCTACACCTTC
CASSFGNSGGYTF
>TRBJ1-5|.|TRBV5-1|TRBD1
TGCGCCAGCAGCTTGGCCGGGACAGGGAATCAGCCCCAGCATTTT
CASSLAGTGNQPQHF
>TRBJ2-7|.|TRBV29-1|.
TGCAGCGTTGAAGATCAGGGGACACCAACCTACGAGCAGTACTTC
CSVEDQGTPTYEQYF
>TRBJ2-1|.|TRBV27|TRBD1
TGTGCCAGCAGTTTTGAGGGGGCCGGGTACAATGAGCAGTTCTTC
CASSFEGAGYNEQFF
>TRBJ1-4|.|TRBV4-1|TRBD1
TGCGCCAGCAGCCTTCCCGGGACAGGGAGTGAAAAACTGTTTTTT
CASSLPGTGSEKLFF
>TRBJ1-1|.|TRBV4-1|TRBD1
TGCGCCAGCAGCCAGGTACAGGGGTCGAACACTGAAGCTTTCTTT
CASSQVQGSNTEAFF
>TRBJ2-3|.|TRBV6-2/TRBV6-3|.
TGTGCCAGCAGCCGACTTGGCACAGATACGCAGTATTTT
CASSRLGTDTQYF
>TRBJ1-5|.|TRBV24-1|.
TGTGCCACCAGTTCCCCGTATAGCAATCAGCCCCAGCATTTT
CATSSPYSNQPQHF
>TRBJ2-4|.|TRBV7-2|TRBD2
TGTGCCAGCAGCGGGCGGACTAGCGGGGGGGTAGTAGGCAAAAACATTCAGTACTTC
CASSGRTSGGVVGKNIQYF
>TRBJ1-2|.|TRBV30|.
TGTGCCTGGAGTGTGTACCAACAGGACCCCGATGGCTACACCTTC
CAWSVYQQDPDGYTF
>TRBJ1-5|once|TRBV19|.
TGTGCCAGTAGTTTCGGGGCTTGGGAGGATCAGCCCCAGCATTTT
CASSFGAWEDQPQHF
>TRBJ2-7|.|TRBV5-1|TRBD2
TGCGCCCGCAGCTTGAGGCCCGGGGGGGGATCACAAGAGCAGTACTTC
CARSLRPGGGSQEQYF